The present T cell receptor beta chain was sequenced within a study of blood T cell repertoires in COVID-19 (dated by TCRdb to the early 2020s). About the investigation overall: The collaborator samples originated in the United States, Italy and Spain and spanned the acute and convalescent phases of COVID-19. The material from the prospective study consisted of cDNA or gDNA derived from T cells, B-cell-depleted T cells, or PBMCs. Deeply sampled blood TCRbeta repertoires from subjects exposed to, actively infected with, or recovered from COVID-19 were included in the dataset. The repertoires were released in a freely available public database meant as a resource for research on the immune response to SARS-CoV-2. The samples were drawn from the first 160 participants of the ongoing ImmuneRACE study and from some 1,300 subjects provided by 6 global collaborators. Nearly every sample came with metadata listing a de-identified subject ID, COVID-19 status, age in years and sex. HLA class I and class II types, where available, came from metadata supplied by the sample provider rather than from assay-based typing. On the study overall, not on this receptor specifically: Clinical and demographic metadata were provided uncurated, with the amount varying by source and participant.

This clone was picked up one time. Its binding antigen is unknown. No base quality information exists; no much larger clone differs at one position. The same CDR3 can be traced to other DNA sequences in this sample. TCRbeta CDR3 regions were amplified from genomic DNA using the immunoSEQ Assay, a bias-controlled multiplex PCR. Per the original workflow: Within the assay, amplification of reference gene primers was used to estimate how many nucleated cells each sample contained. To quantify the absolute abundance of each unique TCRbeta CDR3 rearrangement, sequence reads were collapsed and filtered. For each sample, productive Simpson clonality was calculated by taking the square root of Simpson's diversity index across productive rearrangements. TCRdb limited this immuneACCESS table to in-frame rearrangements with V and J called. A share of clones is missing; checked studies link under half to unresolved V genes, and the rest is unexplained. D and trimming were read from the DNA, whereas the V and J calls and clone size are those reported in that table. The sample table lists 30,000 to 40,000 clones, 79% of them with a count of one. Clones ranked in the top ten supply around 25% of the sample.

The collaborating institutions used their own protocols to collect whole blood in K2EDTA tubes. For TCRbeta analysis, collaborator samples were shipped as frozen whole blood, as isolated PBMCs, or as DNA extracted from either sample type. The CDR3 has 13 amino acids, counting the end cysteine and phenylalanine. The DNA shown is the 39-base CDR3, in frame from base 1. The germline V gene sets CDR1 to MDHEN and CDR2 to SYDVKM. V is clipped by 3 bases and J by 7 bases, and the sequence between their germline boundaries is 12 bases long. This TCR derives from a man between 65 and 79 years old with acute or convalescent COVID-19. Recombination connected TRBV28 to TRBJ1-1, with TRBD1 perhaps the D gene, on 5 matching bases. The material sequenced was peripheral blood. At the DNA level, the sequence is TGTGCCAGCAGTTTGGTCGCGGGACTTGAAGCTTTCTTT. This codes for CASSLVAGLEAFF.